The present T cell receptor beta chain was sequenced within a study of regulatory T cells in long-lasting Graves disease. Combining iRepertoire HTBI primers with Arm-PCR of CDR3 regions, the authors built TCR beta libraries. From the multiplex PCR reads, TCRdb called clonotypes with MiXCR, one entry per CDR3 protein. The data hold approximately 400,000 distinct CDR3 sequences, with less than 25% observed a single time. Time point given: persistent/refractory GD, antithyroid drugs over 5 years with positive TRAb. Making the TCR library involved RNA that had been extracted from PBMCs. Diagnoses of Graves' disease were made by American Thyroid Association guidelines. This clonotype came up a few times. The length of the CDR3 is 13 residues. Trimming shortened V by 9 bases and J by 0 bases, and 9 bases separated the two germline ends. Germline-derived CDR1 and CDR2 are MDHEN and SYDVKM.

This TCR derives from a female donor with Graves disease. The V and J genes are TRBV28 and TRBJ2-1, with D unclear. The material was peripheral blood mononuclear cells (PBMCs), obtained when the disease was refractory, from a patient treated with antithyroid drugs. Here the CDR3 reads CASRPSSYNEQFF. CDR3 nucleotide sequence: TGTGCCAGTAGGCCGAGCTCCTACAATGAGCAGTTCTTC.